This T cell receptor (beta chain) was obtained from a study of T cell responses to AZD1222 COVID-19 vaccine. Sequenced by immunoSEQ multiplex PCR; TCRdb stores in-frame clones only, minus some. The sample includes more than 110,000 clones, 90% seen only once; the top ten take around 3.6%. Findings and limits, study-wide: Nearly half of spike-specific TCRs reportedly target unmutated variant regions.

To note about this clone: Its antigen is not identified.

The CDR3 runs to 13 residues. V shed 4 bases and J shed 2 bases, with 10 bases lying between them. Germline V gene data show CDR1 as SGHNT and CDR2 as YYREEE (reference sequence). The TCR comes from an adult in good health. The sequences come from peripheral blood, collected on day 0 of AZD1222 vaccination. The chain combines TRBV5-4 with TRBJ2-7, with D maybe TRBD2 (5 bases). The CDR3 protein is CASSTGAAYEQYF. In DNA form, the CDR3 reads TGTGCCAGCAGCACCGGAGCGGCCTACGAGCAGTACTTC.